This TCR beta chain was profiled in a study of T cell responses to AZD1222 COVID-19 vaccine. A word on this clone: Antigen unknown.

The germline gives CDR1 SGHNT, CDR2 YYREEE (reference sequence). This CDR3 region has 13 residues. Trimming left V 4 bases short and J 10 bases short, with 14 bases between. Study findings and constraints: Dominant CD4 TCR responses targeted spike regions 160-218 and 743-854. With two AZD1222 doses given, Spike-specific TCR breadth and depth both rose. Donors in the cohort were predominantly white British and more often female, and clonal diversity was possibly underestimated. Baseline serostatus was positive in only six AZD1222 recipients.

The protocol was immunoSEQ multiplex PCR, while the TCRdb copy is restricted to in-frame clones and leaves out a portion. This table has roughly 140,000 clones, approximately 88% appearing once. Sample: peripheral blood, taken on day 0 of AZD1222 vaccination. This sequence was found in an adult in good health. The chain joins TRBV5-4 to TRBJ1-4; D not certain. The CDR3 protein is CASSLDTSGKLFF. In DNA form, the CDR3 reads TGTGCCAGCAGCCTTGACACTTCGGGAAAACTGTTTTTT. The full variable domain, in which reference TRBV5-4 and TRBJ1-4 provide the parts outside the CDR3, is ETGVTQSPTHLIKTRGQQVTLRCSSQSGHNTVSWYQQALGQGPQFIFQYYREEENGRGNFPPRFSGLQFPNYSSELNVNALELDDSALYLCASSLDTSGKLFFGSGTQLSVL.